The 13 T cell receptor beta chains below all came from one sample that was sequenced in a study of technical replicates of blood from a few donors. The data were produced by immunoSEQ multiplex PCR, yet TCRdb's version contains in-frame clones alone and is incomplete. The sample holds more than 90,000 clones, around 95% seen once. Sequencing was carried out using T cells isolated from PBMCs. These receptors originate from a human donor in good health.

V usage is TRBV6-6 and J usage is TRBJ2-1; possible D gene TRBD2, 6 bases. Trimming shortened V by 3 bases and J by 6 bases, and 15 bases separated the two germline ends. The CDR3 is made up of 15 amino acids. Germline-derived CDR1 and CDR2 are MNHNY and SVGAGI (reference sequence). The CDR3 protein is CASSYGGRRGNEQFF. Written as DNA, the CDR3 is TGTGCCAGCAGTTATGGAGGGAGGCGGGGCAATGAGCAGTTCTTC.

V usage is TRBV9 and J usage is TRBJ1-6; TRBD1 agrees at 7 bases. The CDR3 length is 17 residues. V shed 4 bases, J shed 4 bases, and the junction held 11 bases outside the gene matches. Per the germline V gene, CDR1 is SGDLS and CDR2 is YYNGEE. Here the CDR3 reads CASSLGGGQAYNSPLHF. Written as DNA, the CDR3 is TGTGCCAGCAGCTTAGGTGGCGGACAGGCTTATAATTCACCCCTCCACTTT.

V usage is TRBV6-6 and J usage is TRBJ1-4; perhaps TRBD1 as D (5 bases). The CDR3 contains 14 residues. Trimming cost V 6 bases and J 6 bases, with 14 bases left between them. Germline assignment: CDR1 MNHNY and CDR2 SVGAGI (reference sequence). The CDR3: CASSPGLDYEKLFF. The CDR3 DNA reads TGTGCCAGCAGCCCAGGGCTTGATTATGAAAAACTGTTTTTT.

The sample holds one count of this clone. The CDR3 DNA is TGTGCCAGCAGGAGGGGGAGCACAGATACGCAGTATTTT. Its translation is CASRRGSTDTQYF. The chain has TRBV2 and TRBJ2-3, with a weak D call TRBD1 (6 bases). The CDR3 spans 13 residues. The germline V and J ends were trimmed by 6 bases and 0 bases, with 7 bases remaining between them. CDR1 and CDR2 (germline): SNHLY, FYNNEI.

CDR3 coding DNA: TGTGCCAGCAGCGTAGGTTCAGCGGACTGGGAGACCCAGTACTTC. As protein: CASSVGSADWETQYF. The V gene is TRBV9, the J gene TRBJ2-5; maybe TRBD2 (5 bases). Per germline, CDR1 SGDLS and CDR2 YYNGEE. V lost 0 bases and J lost 5, with 14 bases in between. The CDR3 loop spans 15 amino acids.

The genes are TRBV5-5 and TRBJ2-7; TRBD2 matches 11 bases. Germline V gene data show CDR1 as SGHKS and CDR2 as YYEKEE (reference sequence). There are 14 residues in the CDR3. Losses at the gene ends were 0 bases for V and 6 bases for J; bases not matched to a gene: 2. In nucleotides, the CDR3 is TGTGCCAGCAGCTTGGGGACTAGCGGGTCCGAGCAGTACTTC. Translating it yields CASSLGTSGSEQYF.

Only one count was recorded for this clone. The chain couples TRBV7-9 to TRBJ2-3; perhaps TRBD2 as D (6 bases). This CDR3 is built from 14 residues. V was cut by 8 bases and J by 0 bases, with 12 bases left in between. CDR1 SEHNR and CDR2 FQNEAQ come from the germline V gene (reference sequence). CDR3 in amino acids: CASVPGTSTDTQYF. CDR3 nucleotide sequence: TGTGCCAGCGTACCCGGGACTAGCACAGATACGCAGTATTTT.

The genes are TRBV11-2 and TRBJ2-7; TRBD2 aligns across 11 bases. Germline loops: CDR1 SGHAT, CDR2 FQNNGV. V trimming: 2 bases; J trimming: 2 bases; junction bases outside the gene matches: 5. The CDR3 is 16 amino acids. CDR3 DNA: TGTGCCAGCAGCTTACCTAGCGGGAGGCGCGCCTACGAGCAGTACTTC. Translated: CASSLPSGRRAYEQYF.

The V and J genes are TRBV15 and TRBJ1-3; D gene unclear. The CDR3 totals 18 residues. V was clipped by 1 base and J by 0 bases, with 16 bases between them. In germline, CDR1 is LNHNV, CDR2 YYDKDF (reference sequence). The CDR3 sequence is CATSRVISGVSSGNTIYF. Here the CDR3 DNA reads TGTGCCACCAGCAGAGTAATTTCTGGTGTGAGCTCTGGAAACACCATATATTTT. The full variable domain, its missing parts supplied by reference TRBV15 and TRBJ1-3, is DAMVIQNPRYQVTQFGKPVTLSCSQTLNHNVMYWYQQKSSQAPKLLFHYYDKDFNNEADTPDNFQSRRPNTSFCFLDIRSPGLGDTAMYLCATSRVISGVSSGNTIYFGEGSWLTVV.

This chain links TRBV7-2 with TRBJ2-5, with 8 bases lining up with TRBD1. Unmatched junction bases numbered 1, after V lost 5 bases and J lost 2 bases. CDR3 length equals 13 residues. Germline CDR1 reads SGHTA; CDR2 reads FQGNSA. CDR3 in DNA: TGTGCCAGCAGCCAGGGGGCTCAAGAGACCCAGTACTTC. This sequence encodes CASSQGAQETQYF.

This clone was detected only once. This chain links TRBV6-5 with TRBJ1-1, with D possibly TRBD1 on 5 matching bases. Germline V gene lookup returns CDR1 MNHEY and CDR2 SVGAGI. The CDR3 sequence is 12 residues long. Between the trimmed V and J ends, which lost 4 bases and 7 bases, there was a span of 10 bases. CDR3 DNA sequence: TGTGCCAGCAGTTTCCCCGACAGTGAAGCTTTCTTT. Protein: CASSFPDSEAFF.

This clone was observed once. The genes are TRBV7-2 and TRBJ2-3; D perhaps matches TRBD1 (7 bases). This CDR3 has 14 amino acids. Germline V gene lookup returns CDR1 SGHTA and CDR2 FQGNSA. The V end lost 4 bases, the J end lost 6 bases, and 14 bases lay between the germline ends. DNA of the CDR3: TGTGCCAGCAGCTCAAGACTAGGGGGCGATACGCAGTATTTT. Protein: CASSSRLGGDTQYF.

The chain is built from TRBV5-4 and TRBJ1-1; D uncertain. CDR3 length: 15 residues. Germline assignment: CDR1 SGHNT and CDR2 YYREEE (reference sequence). The V and J ends lost 8 bases and 3 bases respectively, with 20 bases between them. The CDR3 DNA follows: TGTGCCAGTAGGGAGGCCACGGGGAGTGACACTGAAGCTTTCTTT. This sequence encodes CASREATGSDTEAFF.